A selection of T cell receptor beta chains follows, all from one sample in a study of T cell repertoires in cytomegalovirus infection. One entry per CDR3 protein, called by TCRdb with MiXCR from the reads. The sample has around 240,000 distinct CDR3 sequences, approximately 22% seen once. Material for sequencing was CD8+ T cells from PBMCs. The receptors were sampled from a human donor in good health (CMV status not recorded). Some clones in this sample may be carry-over from other donors' samples. Both conserved end residues are part of each CDR3. The D gene is left open where the match is weak. Clone size appears in some rows only: once, few, many, or a class for an expanded clone.

clone_size: -
v_call: TRBV2
d_call: -
j_call: TRBJ1-3
cdr3_nt: TGTGCCAGCTCCCCTACAACCTCAGTCTCTGGAAACACCATATATTTT
cdr3_aa: CASSPTTSVSGNTIYF

clone_size: -
v_call: TRBV29-1
d_call: TRBD2
j_call: TRBJ2-3
cdr3_nt: TGCAGCGTCAGGGGCCCTAGCGGGGGGACCACAGATACGCAGTATTTT
cdr3_aa: CSVRGPSGGTTDTQYF

clone_size: many
v_call: TRBV12-3/TRBV12-4
d_call: -
j_call: TRBJ1-1
cdr3_nt: TGTGCCAGCAGTTATCTCGCCGGGACGAAGAACACTGAAGCTTTCTTT
cdr3_aa: CASSYLAGTKNTEAFF

clone_size: -
v_call: TRBV19
d_call: -
j_call: TRBJ1-2
cdr3_nt: TGTGCCAGTAGTATATGGGTAATCGGCGTCTATGGCTACACCTTC
cdr3_aa: CASSIWVIGVYGYTF

clone_size: few
v_call: TRBV25-1
d_call: -
j_call: TRBJ2-4
cdr3_nt: TGTGCCAGCAGTGAATATATCGGAACCAAAAACATTCAGTACTTC
cdr3_aa: CASSEYIGTKNIQYF

clone_size: -
v_call: TRBV4-1
d_call: TRBD1
j_call: TRBJ1-4
cdr3_nt: TGCGCCAGCAGCCAAGAGATTGGGACAGGGGCCGGAAAACTGTTTTTT
cdr3_aa: CASSQEIGTGAGKLFF

clone_size: many
v_call: TRBV27
d_call: TRBD2
j_call: TRBJ2-3
cdr3_nt: TGTGCCAGCAGGGGACTAGCGGATAGCACAGATACGCAGTATTTT
cdr3_aa: CASRGLADSTDTQYF

clone_size: -
v_call: TRBV7-6
d_call: -
j_call: TRBJ1-2
cdr3_nt: TGTGCCAGCAGCTTAGAGGTCCAGTATGGCTACACCTTC
cdr3_aa: CASSLEVQYGYTF

clone_size: few
v_call: TRBV7-9
d_call: -
j_call: TRBJ2-7
cdr3_nt: TGTGCCAGCATCCACCGCCCCCAGGACCCACCGTACGAGCAGTACTTC
cdr3_aa: CASIHRPQDPPYEQYF

clone_size: many
v_call: TRBV7-4
d_call: TRBD2
j_call: TRBJ2-1
cdr3_nt: TGTGCCAGCAGCTCCGGACTAGCGGGGTTTGAAGGGGAGCAGTTCTTC
cdr3_aa: CASSSGLAGFEGEQFF

clone_size: -
v_call: TRBV27
d_call: TRBD1
j_call: TRBJ1-1
cdr3_nt: TGTGCCAGCAGTACAGGGGGCGCAACTGAAGCTTTCTTT
cdr3_aa: CASSTGGATEAFF

clone_size: -
v_call: TRBV20-1
d_call: -
j_call: TRBJ1-2
cdr3_nt: TGCAGCCAGGAGGGGATTCACAAACTTGAAAACTATGGCTACACCTTC
cdr3_aa: CSQEGIHKLENYGYTF

clone_size: -
v_call: TRBV9
d_call: -
j_call: TRBJ1-1
cdr3_nt: TGTGCCAGCAGCCCGGGGGTGAGCACTGAAGCTTTCTTT
cdr3_aa: CASSPGVSTEAFF

clone_size: few
v_call: TRBV12-3/TRBV12-4
d_call: -
j_call: TRBJ2-3
cdr3_nt: TGTGCCAGCAGTTTCCCCCGACCGAGCACAGATACGCAGTATTTT
cdr3_aa: CASSFPRPSTDTQYF

clone_size: -
v_call: TRBV3-1
d_call: -
j_call: TRBJ1-2
cdr3_nt: TGTGCCAGCAGCCAACGGCGGGGGGATGGGGTTGGCTACACCTTC
cdr3_aa: CASSQRRGDGVGYTF

clone_size: -
v_call: TRBV30
d_call: -
j_call: TRBJ2-2
cdr3_nt: TGTGCCTGGAGGGAGGGGGCTAGCGAAACCGGGGAGCTGTTTTTT
cdr3_aa: CAWREGASETGELFF

clone_size: many
v_call: TRBV2
d_call: -
j_call: TRBJ2-5
cdr3_nt: TGTGCCAGCAGTAACGATAAGACGAGTCACCAAGAGACCCAGTACTTC
cdr3_aa: CASSNDKTSHQETQYF

clone_size: few
v_call: TRBV7-8
d_call: -
j_call: TRBJ1-1
cdr3_nt: TGTGCCAGCAGGTCTAGTGGGGTTCTACCATCTAATGCTTTCTTT
cdr3_aa: CASRSSGVLPSNAFF

clone_size: few
v_call: TRBV28
d_call: -
j_call: TRBJ2-7
cdr3_nt: TGTGCCAGCAGCCCTTATGGTCAGGGCTACGAGCAGTACTTC
cdr3_aa: CASSPYGQGYEQYF

clone_size: many
v_call: TRBV7-6
d_call: TRBD2
j_call: TRBJ2-7
cdr3_nt: TGTGCCAGCAGCCCAAGCGGGGTCTACGAGCAGTACTTC
cdr3_aa: CASSPSGVYEQYF

clone_size: many
v_call: TRBV7-6
d_call: TRBD1
j_call: TRBJ2-7
cdr3_nt: TGTGCCAGCACCGAAGCAGGGGGCTCCTACGAGCAGTACTTC
cdr3_aa: CASTEAGGSYEQYF

clone_size: many
v_call: TRBV7-8
d_call: -
j_call: TRBJ1-5
cdr3_nt: TGTGCCAGCAGCCCCCGGGCCTTCAATCAGCCCCAGCATTTT
cdr3_aa: CASSPRAFNQPQHF

clone_size: -
v_call: TRBV5-6
d_call: -
j_call: TRBJ2-1
cdr3_nt: TGTGCCAGCAGCCCAAGGAAGACGGATAAAGTGTTCTTC
cdr3_aa: CASSPRKTDKVFF

clone_size: -
v_call: TRBV19
d_call: -
j_call: TRBJ2-7
cdr3_nt: TGTGCCAGTAGTATCCGGGGGCCCGATTACGAGCAGTACTTC
cdr3_aa: CASSIRGPDYEQYF

clone_size: few
v_call: TRBV2
d_call: -
j_call: TRBJ2-3
cdr3_nt: TGTGCCAGCAGTGGCCGGAGCCTATTGACAGATACGCAGTATTTT
cdr3_aa: CASSGRSLLTDTQYF

clone_size: -
v_call: TRBV15
d_call: -
j_call: TRBJ2-1
cdr3_nt: TGTGCCACCAGCAGAGACCACGGGGATGAGGGGTACAATGAGCAGTTCTTC
cdr3_aa: CATSRDHGDEGYNEQFF

clone_size: many
v_call: TRBV7-9
d_call: TRBD2
j_call: TRBJ2-7
cdr3_nt: TGTGCCAGCAGCTTAGACCGGGAGGCATCCTACGAGCAGTACTTC
cdr3_aa: CASSLDREASYEQYF

clone_size: many
v_call: TRBV12-3/TRBV12-4
d_call: -
j_call: TRBJ2-1
cdr3_nt: TGTGCCAGCAGCGAAGAACAGGCTTCGAGCTCCTACAATGAGCAGTTCTTC
cdr3_aa: CASSEEQASSSYNEQFF

clone_size: -
v_call: TRBV28
d_call: -
j_call: TRBJ1-1
cdr3_nt: TGTGCCAGCAGAAAAGGGAGCCCTGAAGCTTTCTTT
cdr3_aa: CASRKGSPEAFF

clone_size: -
v_call: TRBV3-1
d_call: -
j_call: TRBJ2-5
cdr3_nt: TGTGCCAGCAGCCAAATCGGAAGGAGGCAAGAGACCCAGTACTTC
cdr3_aa: CASSQIGRRQETQYF